This entry concerns a single T cell receptor (beta chain). Its target antigen remains unknown. Per-nucleotide qualities are absent, and no much larger clonotype sits a single base away. The CDR3 regions of human TCRbeta chains were analyzed by immunosequencing. As for the authors' bioinformatics: TCRs in the repertoires were matched against a reference library of SARS-CoV-2-specific TCRs that had been generated with the MIRA antigen-specificity platform. Breadth was defined as the fraction of unique TCRs that were SARS-CoV-2-associated, and depth was defined as the fraction of total T cells that were SARS-CoV-2-associated. Each spike-specific TCR was assigned to its reactive spike region and to a CD4 or CD8 class using the MIRA data. Log10-transformed breadth and depth values were compared by one-way ANOVA with Sidak's multiple comparisons tests. TCRdb re-hosts the immuneACCESS table, in-frame sequences only. Its copies lack some clones; in the studies checked, an unresolved V gene accounts for under half of them, and the cause for the rest is not known. From that table come the V and J calls and clone size; the DNA was used to work out D and trimming. The sample table holds about 180,000 clones, of which approximately 92% were seen once. The top ten hold about 3% of the sample.

V is shortened by 3 bases, J by 4 bases, and the region joining them spans 15 bases. CDR1 and CDR2 are read off the germline V gene (reference sequence) as MNHEY and SMNVEV. Counted from cysteine to phenylalanine, this CDR3 has 15 amino acids. CDR3 DNA is the only sequence kept; it has 45 bases, read in frame from the first base. Sample time point, as interpreted from the label and publication: baseline before first vaccination. Samples from vaccinated people were obtained from the UK trials COV001 and COV002, which included a single-blind randomized controlled phase 2/3 trial of AZD1222 (ChAdOx1 nCoV-19) in healthy adults. For TCRbeta chain sequencing, PBMC samples from trial participants were taken at day 0 and at day 28 after the second dose. These data belong to a study of T cell responses to AZD1222 COVID-19 vaccine (dated by TCRdb to about 2021). Background on the whole study: AZD1222 recipients with second doses at about 4 weeks or about 12 weeks were pooled, because spike-specific TCR depth and breadth did not differ between schedules. A total of over 230 trial participants underwent TCR sequencing, of whom 207 received two doses of AZD1222 and some 26 received two doses of the MenACWY control vaccine. Enrollment into the trials was organized by age into subgroups of 18-55, 56-69 and 70-plus years, and those subgroups contained about 160, 30 and 59 TCR-sequenced participants, respectively. Study-wide findings and limitations: Participants were mostly white British, with more females than males. The authors suggested clonal diversity may have been underestimated. In the small 56-69-year group, the increase in depth fell short of significance, most likely because of low power. Because no day 14 peak-response samples were available, repertoires were characterized only after the peak T cell response. Conclusions about previously exposed vaccinees are limited, since just a handful of AZD1222 recipients were seropositive for SARS-CoV-2 at baseline. After two AZD1222 doses, spike-specific TCR breadth and depth were significantly higher than at day 0 and than in MenACWY recipients. Nearly half of unique spike-specific TCRs reportedly recognized epitopes outside regions mutated in the B.1.351 and B.1.1.7 variants. Vaccine-associated CD4 TCRs spanned the whole spike protein, with dominant responses in regions 160-218 and 743-854.

The chain is made from TRBV27 and TRBJ1-2; perhaps TRBD1 is the D gene, with 6 bases matching. The material was peripheral blood, obtained on day 0 of AZD1222 vaccination. This clonotype was obtained from an adult in good health. The DNA sequence is given as TGTGCCAGCAGTTTCCGGACGCAAGGGGGCTATGGCTACACCTTC. This yields the protein CASSFRTQGGYGYTF.